This is a list of T cell receptor beta chains from one sample in a study of regulatory T cells in long-lasting Graves disease. TCRdb redid the calling of the multiplex PCR reads with MiXCR, one entry per CDR3 protein. The data show 400,000 to 450,000 distinct CDR3 sequences, around 22% seen once. Here the sequenced sample was peripheral blood mononuclear cells (PBMCs), taken when the disease was refractory, from a patient treated with antithyroid drugs. These receptor sequences come from a female donor with Graves disease. The CDR3 runs from the conserved cysteine through the conserved F or W. The D gene is left open where the match is weak. A clone size is listed for some rows: how often the clone was seen (once, few, many), or a class if it is expanded.

CDR3aa	CDR3nt	j_gene	abundance	v_gene	d_gene
CASAGLNTEAFF	TGTGCCAGCGCCGGATTGAACACTGAAGCTTTCTTT	TRBJ1-1	.	TRBV9	.
CASSLPPTRTGELFF	TGTGCCAGCAGCTTACCCCCAACTAGGACCGGGGAGCTGTTTTTT	TRBJ2-2	many	TRBV11-2	.
CASSVDPLPPFVESLHEQYF	TGTGCCAGCAGCGTAGACCCCCTCCCTCCCTTTGTCGAATCGCTCCACGAGCAGTACTTC	TRBJ2-7	.	TRBV9	.
CASVAANEKLFF	TGTGCCAGTGTCGCGGCTAATGAAAAACTGTTTTTT	TRBJ1-4	.	TRBV19	.
CASSPGGGASGDEQYF	TGTGCCAGCTCACCCGGCGGGGGGGCCTCGGGAGACGAGCAGTACTTC	TRBJ2-7	.	TRBV18	TRBD2
CASSNQGQMNTEAFF	TGTGCCAGTAGTAACCAAGGACAGATGAACACTGAAGCTTTCTTT	TRBJ1-1	.	TRBV19	.
CASISREGTGELFF	TGTGCCAGTATCTCCAGGGAGGGTACCGGGGAGCTGTTTTTT	TRBJ2-2	.	TRBV19	TRBD2
CSARVPGGWTGELFF	TGCAGTGCTAGGGTTCCAGGGGGCTGGACCGGGGAGCTGTTTTTT	TRBJ2-2	.	TRBV20-1	TRBD1
CASSLIRTEMNTEAFF	TGTGCCAGCAGCTTAATTCGGACGGAGATGAACACTGAAGCTTTCTTT	TRBJ1-1	.	TRBV7-9	.
CASGIRSEAFF	TGTGCCAGTGGGATCAGGTCTGAAGCTTTCTTT	TRBJ1-1	once	TRBV19	.
CASRGPGDSNQPQHF	TGTGCCAGCCGGGGGCCAGGGGATAGCAATCAGCCCCAGCATTTT	TRBJ1-5	few	TRBV19	.
CASSPRQESSYEQYF	TGTGCCAGCAGCCCCCGACAGGAGAGCTCCTACGAGCAGTACTTC	TRBJ2-7	few	TRBV7-6	.
CASSLGQGQASFYEQYF	TGCGCCAGCAGCTTGGGCCAAGGACAAGCCTCTTTCTACGAGCAGTACTTC	TRBJ2-7	.	TRBV5-1	.
CASSQQGAGYGYTF	TGCGCCAGCAGCCAACAAGGAGCTGGCTATGGCTACACCTTC	TRBJ1-2	.	TRBV4-3	.
CASSGWTGDNSLLHF	TGTGCCAGCAGCGGCTGGACAGGGGATAATTCACTCCTCCACTTT	TRBJ1-6	.	TRBV7-2	TRBD1
CASSKGAVASYEQYF	TGTGCCAGCAGCAAGGGGGCTGTTGCCTCCTACGAGCAGTACTTC	TRBJ2-7	.	TRBV5-6	TRBD1
CASSPLPQRSGANVLTF	TGTGCCAGCTCACCTTTGCCCCAGCGCTCTGGGGCCAACGTCCTGACTTTC	TRBJ2-6	.	TRBV18	.
CASGGRGVGYTF	TGTGCCAGCGGAGGCAGGGGCGTGGGCTACACCTTC	TRBJ1-2	many	TRBV28	.
CASSFLQGTEAFF	TGCGCCAGCAGCTTTTTACAGGGAACTGAAGCTTTCTTT	TRBJ1-1	.	TRBV5-1	.
CASSPRSQQKLLNTEAFF	TGCGCCAGCAGCCCGAGGAGTCAACAGAAGCTACTGAACACTGAAGCTTTCTTT	TRBJ1-1	few	TRBV5-1	.
CASSYVPGPLYGYTF	TGTGCCAGCAGTTACGTTCCGGGACCACTCTATGGCTACACCTTC	TRBJ1-2	.	TRBV6-5	.
CSARVSGSQETQYF	TGCAGTGCTAGGGTTAGCGGGAGCCAAGAGACCCAGTACTTC	TRBJ2-5	few	TRBV20-1	TRBD2
CASSYAPGEQYF	TGTGCCAGCAGTTACGCCCCTGGGGAGCAGTACTTC	TRBJ2-7	many	TRBV7-2	.
CATLTIGTAGAGELFF	TGTGCCACCCTTACCATTGGGACAGCCGGCGCCGGGGAGCTGTTTTTT	TRBJ2-2	few	TRBV15	TRBD1
CSVEVGRGTEAFF	TGCAGCGTTGAGGTGGGGCGAGGCACTGAAGCTTTCTTT	TRBJ1-1	few	TRBV29-1	.
CASSGTAFSGNTIYF	TGTGCCAGCAGTGGGACAGCCTTCTCTGGAAACACCATATATTTT	TRBJ1-3	.	TRBV2	.
CASRGQGRVGGELFF	TGTGCCAGCAGGGGACAGGGTCGGGTCGGCGGGGAGCTGTTTTTT	TRBJ2-2	many	TRBV2	TRBD1
CASSYPRQVQETQYF	TGTGCCAGCAGTTACCCCAGACAGGTCCAAGAGACCCAGTACTTC	TRBJ2-5	.	TRBV6-5	.
CASSPVAGGETQYF	TGCGCCAGCAGCCCGGTAGCCGGAGGGGAGACCCAGTACTTC	TRBJ2-5	.	TRBV5-1	.
CASSTRDIAGTEELFF	TGTGCCAGCAGTACCCGGGACATAGCGGGCACCGAGGAGCTGTTTTTT	TRBJ2-2	.	TRBV6-1	.
CSARDPSGRDDEQYF	TGCAGTGCTAGAGATCCATCCGGGAGAGACGACGAGCAGTACTTC	TRBJ2-7	many	TRBV20-1	.
CATSGQGHEQFF	TGTGCCACCAGTGGTCAAGGCCATGAGCAGTTCTTC	TRBJ2-1	many	TRBV24-1	.
CASSFGLAGGGANVLTF	TGTGCCAGCAGTTTTGGGCTAGCGGGAGGTGGGGCCAACGTCCTGACTTTC	TRBJ2-6	many	TRBV27	TRBD2
CASSIDGGGRNEQFF	TGTGCCAGTAGTATAGATGGGGGAGGAAGGAATGAGCAGTTCTTC	TRBJ2-1	.	TRBV19	.